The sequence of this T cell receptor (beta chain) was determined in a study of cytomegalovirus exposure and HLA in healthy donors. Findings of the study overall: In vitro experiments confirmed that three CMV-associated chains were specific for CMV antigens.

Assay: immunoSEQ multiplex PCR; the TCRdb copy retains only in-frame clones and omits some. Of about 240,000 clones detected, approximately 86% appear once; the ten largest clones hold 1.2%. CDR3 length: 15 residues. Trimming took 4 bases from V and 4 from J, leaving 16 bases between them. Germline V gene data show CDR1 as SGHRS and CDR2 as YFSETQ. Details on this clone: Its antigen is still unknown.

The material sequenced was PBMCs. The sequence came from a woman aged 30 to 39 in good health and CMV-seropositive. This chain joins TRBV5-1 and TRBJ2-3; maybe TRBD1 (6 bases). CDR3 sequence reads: CASSLDTGYPDTQYF. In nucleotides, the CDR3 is TGCGCCAGCAGCCTCGATACAGGGTATCCAGATACGCAGTATTTT.